This entry features one T cell receptor (beta chain) sequence. No antigen is known for it. Base qualities are not provided; no much larger clone lies one nucleotide away. This sample is drawn from a study of CD8+ T cells in alopecia areata (dated by TCRdb to about 2018). Background for the entire study: Treated patients were enrolled in an open-label pilot trial of oral tofacitinib, 5 to 10 mg twice daily, for moderate-to-severe alopecia areata. Tofacitinib was administered for 6 to 18 months, and 6 months of follow-up off drug were then conducted to assess delayed response and recurrence. The SALT score, which quantifies the percentage of affected scalp surface area, was used to measure disease severity in treated patients. In both human patients and the C3H/HeJ mouse model, the study applied high-throughput TCRbeta sequencing to look at T cell clonal expansion in alopecia areata. In humans, TCRbeta sequencing was performed on scalp tissue and on sorted CD4+ and CD8+ peripheral blood T cells from healthy controls and from patients with patchy or totalis/universalis alopecia areata. Tofacitinib-treated patients had biopsies at baseline and at 4 and 24 weeks of treatment, with a later scalp biopsy in several patients. Clonality in the scalp was compared among normal scalp (n=4), patchy alopecia areata scalp (n=8), and alopecia totalis/universalis scalp (n=8). RNA was obtained with the PAXgene miRNA kit for fixed scalp, the miRNeasy kit for PBMCs, and the RNeasy kit for mouse skin. immunoSEQ multiplex PCR using 35 Vbeta forward primers and 13 Jbeta reverse primers was used to amplify TCRbeta CDR3 regions.

General study outcomes and caveats: Scalp TCR repertoire analysis is complicated because resident alphabeta T cells in normal human skin are also sequenced, whereas mouse skin is dominated by gammadelta T cells. Higher clonality and more expanded CD8+ clones were observed in lesional scalp than in normal scalp, particularly in alopecia totalis/universalis, a finding suggestive of antigenic drive. Because the treated cohort was small and included a single nonresponder, larger studies are needed to assess links between baseline CD8+ expansion and response. During tofacitinib treatment, many expanded lesional clones stuck around in both scalp and blood, and this persistence may partly explain why relapse happens after treatment is stopped. With tofacitinib, both scalp clonality and the number of expanded CD8+ clones among the top 100 scalp clones went down significantly. Shared TCR sequences between patients were less evident than in mice, which may be partly attributable to HLA diversity in the patient population.

What the time point label conveys for this sample: around 29 days on oral tofacitinib. According to the study, the label for this sample's treatment or condition signals: oral pan-JAK inhibitor, 5-10 mg twice daily. From alopecia areata patients, peripheral blood was collected along with lesional scalp punch biopsies. PBMCs were separated by density centrifugation and stained for CD3, CD4 and CD8, after which CD4+ and CD8+ T cells were sorted on a FACSAria. CDR1 and CDR2, looked up from the germline V gene, are SGHVS and FQNEAQ. The CDR3 contains 17 residues, cysteine and phenylalanine counted. Only the CDR3 region is kept as DNA, spanning 51 bases read in frame from base 1. V is pared back by 5 bases and J by 0 bases, with 17 bases lying between the germline termini. Preparation of the library involved the immunoSEQ multiplex PCR assay. For TCR sequencing, RNA was extracted from every sample and reverse transcribed into cDNA to serve as template. First-strand cDNA was synthesized with SuperScript III using a 2:1 mix of oligo-dT and random hexamers. A synthetic immune receptor repertoire was used to measure amplification bias, and any remaining bias was corrected computationally. Turning to the authors' computational methods: Raw reads were preprocessed to remove errors, and CDR3 was defined by IMGT conventions from the conserved cysteine to phenylalanine. Clonality was calculated as 1 minus Shannon entropy normalized by log2 of the number of productive unique TCRs. Whether scalp clones were CD4 or CD8 was inferred by matching scalp TCRbeta sequences against CD4 and CD8 repertoires sorted from blood. The table comes from immuneACCESS by way of TCRdb, which keeps in-frame sequences with V and J called. Part of the clones is missing from these tables; in studies checked, under half for an unresolved V gene and the rest for unknown reasons. V, J and clone size were drawn from that table, and D and trimming were deduced from the DNA. A total of about 160,000 clones appear in this sample, 50% to 70% of them only once. Approximately 0.9% of the sample comes from the top ten.

Sequencing was performed on CD4+ T cells sorted from blood, taken at week 4, from a patient treated with tofacitinib. The chain joins TRBV7-8 to TRBJ1-5; confidence is insufficient to name the D gene. This clonotype originated in a human donor with alopecia areata. The DNA reads as follows: TGTGCCAGCAGCCTCCCGGACTGGATGAATAGCAATCAGCCCCAGCATTTT. Its product reads: CASSLPDWMNSNQPQHF.